The text below deals with one TCR beta chain. This entry belongs to a study of blood T cell repertoires in COVID-19. The CDR3 has 16 amino acids. Trimming took 0 bases from V and 2 from J, leaving 12 bases between them. Germline values: CDR1 SGHDT, CDR2 YYEEEE. Only in-frame clones appear in the TCRdb table, and some are missing; sequencing was by immunoSEQ multiplex PCR. The sample records about 340,000 clones, more than 85% being singletons. The V and J genes are TRBV5-6 and TRBJ1-3; D is perhaps TRBD1 (5 bases). Source material: PBMCs or T cells enriched from blood (not recorded which). The clonotype originates from a woman aged 30 to 39 who had recovered from COVID-19. The CDR3 sequence is CASSLGSSGTGNTIYF. The DNA for the CDR3 is TGTGCCAGCAGCTTGGGGTCCTCAGGGACTGGAAACACCATATATTTT.